What follows are 6 T cell receptor beta chains derived from one specimen sequenced in a study of blood T cell repertoires in COVID-19. TCRdb's table, derived via immunoSEQ multiplex PCR, lists solely in-frame clones and lacks some. This table holds roughly 300,000 clones, 70% to 85% found once. The sample comprised peripheral blood. These receptors originate from a human donor with COVID-19, enrolled during active disease. The donor label of this sample is uncertain.

This rearrangement joins TRBV18 to TRBJ1-1; 7 bases are shared with TRBD1. With V trimmed by 3 bases and J by 0 bases, 4 bases remained unmatched. The CDR3 is 15 amino acids. The V gene's germline CDR1 is KGHSH and CDR2 LQKENI. CDR3 coding DNA: TGTGCCAGCTCACCGATGGGACAGTTGAACACTGAAGCTTTCTTT. Protein product: CASSPMGQLNTEAFF.

The V gene is TRBV25-1, the J gene TRBJ1-1; D uncertain. The CDR3 sequence is 14 residues long. With 1 base removed from V and 7 bases from J, the gap between germline ends came to 13 bases. Germline-derived CDR1 and CDR2 are MGHDK and SYGVNS. The CDR3 DNA reads TGTGCCAGCAGTGAATTCGGTCAGGCACGTGAAGCTTTCTTT. It is translated as CASSEFGQAREAFF.

V is TRBV27 and J is TRBJ2-2; 7 nucleotides agree with TRBD2. CDR3 length equals 15 residues. Looked up from germline, CDR1 is MNHEY and CDR2 is SMNVEV (reference sequence). Unmatched junction bases numbered 9, after V lost 5 bases and J lost 6 bases. In DNA, the CDR3 is TGTGCCAGCAGTCCCCCGGCTAGCGGTGCCGGGGAGCTGTTTTTT. Residues: CASSPPASGAGELFF.

The J gene is TRBJ1-5, the V gene TRBV28; maybe TRBD1 (5 bases). The ends were cut back, 6 bases at V and 11 bases at J, with 20 bases in the middle. CDR1 and CDR2 from the germline V gene are MDHEN and SYDVKM. This CDR3 spans 14 amino acids. This chain's CDR3 is CASSPPSGLTAQHF. The CDR3 bases are TGTGCCAGCAGCCCCCCGTCAGGGCTGACAGCCCAGCATTTT.

The CDR3 sequence: CASSGRVASGRRDEQYF. For the CDR3, the DNA is TGTGCCAGCAGTGGACGTGTGGCTAGCGGGAGGAGAGACGAGCAGTACTTC. V gene TRBV25-1 combines with J gene TRBJ2-7; 11 bases fit TRBD2. The CDR3 sequence is 17 residues long. Germline V gene data show CDR1 as MGHDK and CDR2 as SYGVNS. V lost 4 bases to trimming and J lost 5 bases; unmatched junction nucleotides: 13.

The chain is built from TRBV6-5 and TRBJ2-3; 10 nucleotides agree with TRBD1. The CDR3 spans 16 residues. Trimming removed 2 bases from V and 1 base from J; junction bases left unmatched: 3. CDR1 is MNHEY, CDR2 SVGAGI, per germline. The CDR3 loop reads CASSYRQGAGTDTQYF. The DNA of the CDR3 is TGTGCCAGCAGTTACAGACAGGGGGCTGGCACAGATACGCAGTATTTT.